This entry lists 7 T cell receptor beta chains sequenced from one sample in a study of cytomegalovirus exposure and HLA in healthy donors. The PCR employed 60 Vbeta primers together with 13 Jbeta primers. This table comes from immunoSEQ multiplex PCR, and its TCRdb copy is limited to in-frame clones, with some not included. The sample yields under 150,000 clones, approximately 77% seen once. Sequenced input: PBMCs. The receptor source for this set is a woman aged 40 to 49 in good health and CMV-seronegative.

V usage is TRBV28 and J usage is TRBJ1-5; D unclear. The CDR3 is 12 residues long. Germline-derived CDR1 and CDR2 are MDHEN and SYDVKM. V lost 5 bases and J lost 3, with 5 bases in between. The chain's CDR3 is CASSIINQPQHF. In DNA, the CDR3 is TGTGCCAGCAGTATTATCAATCAGCCCCAGCATTTT.

This chain uses TRBV7-2 with TRBJ2-5; tentative D call: TRBD1 (6 bases). Trimming took 5 bases from V and 5 from J, leaving 18 bases between them. The CDR3 sequence is 15 residues long. The germline V gene has CDR1 SGHTA and CDR2 FQGNSA. In DNA form, the CDR3 reads TGTGCCAGCAGCCGGAAAGGGGGTGCTTGGGAGACCCAGTACTTC. This translates into CASSRKGGAWETQYF.

This sequence joins TRBV7-9 and TRBJ1-1, with 7 bases lining up with TRBD1. The CDR3 consists of 16 residues. V shed 5 bases, J shed 0 bases, and the junction held 9 bases outside the gene matches. CDR1 is SEHNR and CDR2 is FQNEAQ in the germline V gene (reference sequence). CDR3 in amino acids: CASSHRDSPMNTEAFF. Written as DNA, the CDR3 is TGTGCCAGCAGCCACCGGGACAGTCCCATGAACACTGAAGCTTTCTTT.

The chain combines TRBV28 with TRBJ2-1; weak D call: TRBD2 (6 bases). The CDR3 has 15 residues. V lost 4 bases and J lost 8, with 18 bases in between. CDR1 and CDR2 from the germline V gene are MDHEN and SYDVKM. For the CDR3, the DNA is TGTGCCAGCAGTTCCCCGACCTGGGAGGACGATGAGCAGTTCTTC. Protein sequence: CASSSPTWEDDEQFF.

The chain couples TRBV12-5 to TRBJ2-1; TRBD2 is a possible D gene (6 bases). V was cut by 3 bases and J by 0 bases, with 12 bases left in between. The CDR3 totals 16 residues. From germline, CDR1 is LGHNT and CDR2 FRNRAP. The CDR3 region is CASGFDLGGSYNEQFF. For the CDR3, the DNA is TGTGCTAGTGGTTTCGACCTGGGGGGCTCCTACAATGAGCAGTTCTTC.

V gene TRBV5-5 combines with J gene TRBJ1-1; D uncertain. The CDR3 length is 14 residues. Per the germline V gene, CDR1 is SGHKS and CDR2 is YYEKEE (reference sequence). V lost 5 bases, J lost 1 base, and 12 bases lay in between. The CDR3 spells CASRHLVQNTEAFF. Written as DNA, the CDR3 is TGTGCCAGCAGGCACCTTGTACAGAACACTGAAGCTTTCTTT.

The sample holds a few counts of this clone. This chain connects TRBV5-6 to TRBJ1-4, with a weak D call TRBD1 (5 bases). Germline V gene lookup returns CDR1 SGHDT and CDR2 YYEEEE. The CDR3 is 13 residues long. V was clipped by 0 bases and J by 8 bases, with 8 bases between them. The CDR3 bases are TGTGCCAGCAGCTTGGGGCGGGGGGAAAAACTGTTTTTT. This codes for CASSLGRGEKLFF.